One and the same sample provided the 28 T cell receptor beta chains below, sequenced in a study of Ad26.COV2.S vaccination and SARS-CoV-2 variants. Profiled with immunoSEQ multiplex PCR; TCRdb holds only in-frame clones, not every one. The repertoire holds hundreds of thousands of clones, with about 90% as singletons. Treatment indicated: over 15 received Ad26.COV2.S at low or high dose, single or two shots; about five received placebo; per-sample allocation not given. Day 63 after the first vaccine or placebo injection was the time point for sampling. This specimen was peripheral blood, taken in a trial of Ad26.COV2.S vaccine versus placebo. These receptors all stem from a person aged 18-65 years who received the Ad26.COV2.S COVID-19 vaccine or a placebo.

To note about this clone: Other nucleotide sequences from this sample produce the same CDR3. The chain employs TRBV19 and TRBJ2-6; D is unresolved. Trimming cost V 3 bases and J 4 bases, with 4 bases left between them. This CDR3 has 13 residues. Germline V lookup: CDR1 LNHDA, CDR2 SQIVND (reference sequence). This CDR3 is CASSISGANVLTF. The CDR3 DNA sequence: TGTGCCAGTAGTATCTCCGGGGCCAACGTCCTGACTTTC.

The chain links TRBV25-1 to TRBJ1-3; TRBD1 matches at 7 bases. Germline values: CDR1 MGHDK, CDR2 SYGVNS. The CDR3 consists of 14 residues. V shed 6 bases and J 12 bases; nucleotides not matched to a gene: 14. Written as DNA, the CDR3 is TGTGCCAGCAGACCGGACAGGCCGGAGTGGGGCATATATTTT. It codes for CASRPDRPEWGIYF.

The chain is built from TRBV5-1 and TRBJ2-5; D is perhaps TRBD2 (6 bases). Trimming shortened V by 3 bases and J by 2 bases, and 14 bases separated the two germline ends. The CDR3 loop spans 15 amino acids. Germline CDR1 and CDR2: SGHRS and YFSETQ. In nucleotides, the CDR3 is TGCGCCAGCAGCTCGGGACTCCGGGGACAAGAGACCCAGTACTTC. Translated, it gives CASSSGLRGQETQYF.

The genes are TRBV10-1 and TRBJ2-3; D unclear. This CDR3 is 13 amino acids long. The V gene lost 2 bases and the J gene lost 4 bases, with 7 bases spanning the gap. Looked up from germline, CDR1 is WNHNN and CDR2 is SYGVQD (reference sequence). In DNA, the CDR3 is TGCGCCAGCAGTGAGCGATGGGCAGATACGCAGTATTTT. Protein sequence: CASSERWADTQYF.

V and J are TRBV6-5 and TRBJ2-7, with D perhaps matching TRBD2 (5 bases). From germline, CDR1 is MNHEY and CDR2 SVGAGI. This CDR3 contains 13 residues. V was trimmed by 6 bases and J by 3 bases, leaving 12 bases between them. This CDR3 reads CASSPSRVYEQYF. The DNA of the CDR3 is TGTGCCAGCAGCCCGTCGAGGGTCTACGAGCAGTACTTC.

CDR3 sequence (DNA): TGTGCCATCAGTGAGTCGGGATTCACAGATACGCAGTATTTT. This codes for CAISESGFTDTQYF. This chain connects TRBV10-3 to TRBJ2-3, with D uncertain. This CDR3 region has 14 residues. The germline V and J ends were trimmed by 0 bases and 2 bases, with 6 bases remaining between them. From germline, CDR1 is ENHRY and CDR2 SYGVKD.

The chain has TRBV24-1 and TRBJ2-1; D could derive from TRBD1 or TRBD2 (7 bases each). V dropped 6 bases and J dropped 2 bases, with 10 bases sitting between them. This CDR3 contains 14 residues. Germline V CDR1 and CDR2: KGHDR, SFDVKD. CDR3 in amino acids: CATSQGGTYNEQFF. The CDR3 coding sequence is TGTGCCACCAGTCAGGGGGGGACCTACAATGAGCAGTTCTTC.

The chain couples TRBV9 to TRBJ1-2; D unresolved. Germline CDR1 is SGDLS and CDR2 is YYNGEE. This CDR3 comprises 13 residues. The germline V and J ends were trimmed by 0 bases and 2 bases, with 5 bases remaining between them. The CDR3 DNA reads as TGTGCCAGCAGCGTAGGAGAAAACTATGGCTACACCTTC. Translating gives CASSVGENYGYTF.

The chain links TRBV5-8 to TRBJ2-3, with D tentatively TRBD1 or TRBD2 (7 bases each). V was trimmed by 4 bases and J by 1 base, leaving 13 bases between them. This CDR3 comprises 15 residues. Germline values: CDR1 SGHTS, CDR2 YDEGEE. The CDR3 region is CASSQQGGGTDTQYF. CDR3 DNA: TGTGCCAGCAGCCAGCAGGGGGGGGGCACAGATACGCAGTATTTT.

The chain uses TRBV4-3 and TRBJ1-6; 9 bases map to TRBD1. Losses at the gene ends were 0 bases for V and 2 bases for J; bases not matched to a gene: 8. The CDR3 loop spans 19 amino acids. CDR1 and CDR2 from the germline V gene are LGHNA and YSLEER. The CDR3 protein is CASSQDIGTGRTYNSPLHF. CDR3 bases: TGCGCCAGCAGCCAAGATATCGGGACAGGGAGGACCTATAATTCACCCCTCCACTTT.

This chain connects TRBV19 to TRBJ2-3; D possibly uses TRBD1 or TRBD2 (6 bases each). CDR1 and CDR2 (germline): LNHDA, SQIVND (reference sequence). The ends were cut back, 9 bases at V and 2 bases at J, with 18 bases in the middle. This CDR3 is built from 15 residues. The CDR3 region is CASRRFGGPTDTQYF. The CDR3 DNA follows: TGTGCCAGCCGCCGTTTTGGGGGGCCCACAGATACGCAGTATTTT.

V and J are TRBV11-3 and TRBJ1-1; 8 positions match TRBD1. The V segment lost 5 bases and the J segment 0 bases; nucleotides outside the gene matches: 5. Germline CDR1 reads SGHNT; CDR2 reads YENEEA. The CDR3 runs to 15 residues. The CDR3 protein is CASSPGGAVNTEAFF. For the CDR3, the DNA is TGTGCCAGCAGCCCAGGGGGCGCGGTGAACACTGAAGCTTTCTTT.

The CDR3 sequence: CASSLNPPSGGGVGELFF. CDR3 DNA: TGTGCCAGCAGCTTAAATCCCCCTAGCGGGGGCGGGGTGGGGGAGCTGTTTTTT. This sequence joins TRBV7-3 and TRBJ2-2; 10 nucleotides align to TRBD2. V shed 1 base, J shed 8 bases, and the junction held 13 bases outside the gene matches. CDR3 length: 18 amino acids. Germline-derived CDR1 and CDR2 are SGHTA and FQGTGA.

V gene TRBV7-8 combines with J gene TRBJ1-5; a weak D match, TRBD1 (6 bases). Germline-derived CDR1 and CDR2 are SGHVS and FQNEAQ. This CDR3 contains 17 residues. V was shortened by 1 base and J by 1 base, with 14 bases between the two germline ends. The CDR3 DNA reads as TGTGCCAGCAGCTTAGAGGCGGGGGCGAGAAGCAATCAGCCCCAGCATTTT. Translating it yields CASSLEAGARSNQPQHF.

CDR3: CASRRSDPTGELFF. CDR3 DNA sequence: TGTGCCAGCAGAAGATCGGACCCCACCGGGGAGCTGTTTTTT. The chain couples TRBV25-1 to TRBJ2-2; D not resolved. Germline-derived CDR1 and CDR2 are MGHDK and SYGVNS. The CDR3 is 14 amino acids. Trimming took 6 bases from V and 4 from J, leaving 12 bases between them.

The rearrangement joins TRBV7-9 to TRBJ1-2; no clear D. V shed 3 bases and J shed 3 bases, with 17 bases lying between them. This CDR3 spans 16 amino acids. From germline, CDR1 is SEHNR and CDR2 FQNEAQ (reference sequence). Here the CDR3 reads CASSFEGEGLDYGYTF. CDR3 in DNA: TGTGCCAGCAGCTTTGAAGGAGAGGGTCTGGACTATGGCTACACCTTC.

As for this clone: This sample includes further DNA sequences coding for the same CDR3. The V and J genes are TRBV6-5 and TRBJ2-3; TRBD2 agrees at 7 bases. Germline loops: CDR1 MNHEY, CDR2 SVGAGI. CDR3 size: 15 residues. Trimming removed 2 bases from V and 1 base from J; junction bases left unmatched: 3. CDR3 loop: CASSYGGGGTDTQYF. The DNA for the CDR3 is TGTGCCAGCAGTTACGGGGGGGGAGGCACAGATACGCAGTATTTT.

The chain joins TRBV7-9 to TRBJ1-3; no clear D gene. This CDR3 is 15 amino acids long. V lost 3 bases, J lost 4 bases, and 13 bases lay in between. Germline CDR1 reads SEHNR; CDR2 reads FQNEAQ (reference sequence). The DNA for the CDR3 is TGTGCCAGCAGCTTTGGGCAGCCGGGAGGAAACACCATATATTTT. It specifies CASSFGQPGGNTIYF.

This rearrangement joins TRBV7-9 to TRBJ1-5; D uncertain. The CDR3 consists of 13 residues. V lost 4 bases and J 4 bases, leaving 8 bases between the germline ends. Per the germline V gene, CDR1 is SEHNR and CDR2 is FQNEAQ (reference sequence). The CDR3 nucleotides are TGTGCCAGCAGCTACGGGTCGAATCAGCCCCAGCATTTT. Its protein is CASSYGSNQPQHF. Full variable domain (rest looked up from reference TRBV7-9 and TRBJ1-5): DTGVSQNPRHKITKRGQNVTFRCDPISEHNRLYWYRQTLGQGPEFLTYFQNEAQLEKSRLLSDRFSAERPKGSFSTLEIQRTEQGDSAMYLCASSYGSNQPQHFGDGTRLSIL.

This chain uses TRBV4-3 with TRBJ1-6; D gene ambiguous. The V end lost 4 bases, the J end lost 8 bases, and 12 bases lay between the germline ends. The CDR3 totals 14 residues. Looked up from germline, CDR1 is LGHNA and CDR2 is YSLEER. For the CDR3, the DNA is TGCGCCAGCAGCCCCACCCTCGTAGATTCACCCCTCCACTTT. Translating gives CASSPTLVDSPLHF.

The chain couples TRBV29-1 to TRBJ1-1; 7 positions agree with TRBD1. V shed 7 bases and J 1 base; nucleotides not matched to a gene: 6. CDR1 SQVTM and CDR2 ANQGSEA come from the germline V gene. The CDR3 contains 13 residues. The CDR3 nucleotides read TGCAGCGCAGACAGGGAAGCGAACACTGAAGCTTTCTTT. Its translation: CSADREANTEAFF.

The gene calls are TRBV18 and TRBJ1-5; a possible D gene is TRBD1 (5 bases). V dropped 8 bases and J dropped 7 bases, with 15 bases sitting between them. The CDR3 totals 13 residues. Germline loops: CDR1 KGHSH, CDR2 LQKENI. The chain's CDR3 is CASRDFQDQPQHF. DNA for the CDR3: TGTGCCAGCCGGGACTTCCAAGACCAGCCCCAGCATTTT.

This chain uses TRBV7-8 with TRBJ2-2; no definite D call. This CDR3 is built from 13 residues. Germline V gene sequence: CDR1 SGHVS, CDR2 FQNEAQ. V was pared by 3 bases and J by 4 bases, with 6 bases between. In DNA, the CDR3 is TGTGCCAGCAGCTTTTTTGGCACCGGGGAGCTGTTTTTT. It codes for CASSFFGTGELFF.

About this clone itself: The junction and the germline gene differ at one end; a read error may be behind it. The genes are TRBV12-3 or TRBV12-4 and TRBJ1-1; maybe TRBD1 (5 bases). The CDR3 consists of 13 residues. CDR3 in amino acids: CASSLGENTEAFF. The DNA of the CDR3 is TGTGCCAGCAGCTTAGGGGAGAACACTGAAGCTTTCTTT.

The V gene is TRBV10-3, the J gene TRBJ2-7; D unresolved. The V gene lost 10 bases and the J gene lost 0 bases, with 7 bases spanning the gap. CDR3 length: 11 amino acids. The germline gives CDR1 ENHRY, CDR2 SYGVKD. CDR3 coding DNA: TGTGCCACGTCGTCCTCCTACGAGCAGTACTTC. The encoded protein is CATSSSYEQYF.

The chain recombines TRBV10-3 with TRBJ1-2; D is possibly TRBD1 (5 bases). Trimming pared 3 bases from V and 4 bases from J, leaving 9 bases between. Germline loops: CDR1 ENHRY, CDR2 SYGVKD. The CDR3 has 13 amino acids. The CDR3 DNA reads as TGTGCCATCAGTGACGGGGCGGTCTATGGCTACACCTTC. Protein sequence: CAISDGAVYGYTF.

Regarding this clone: At one end the junction does not follow the germline gene, possibly because of a read error. The genes are TRBV7-8 and TRBJ2-7; TRBD2 matches at 10 bases. The germline V gene has CDR1 SGHVS and CDR2 FQNEAQ. The CDR3 has 15 residues. CDR3 sequence: CASSLVAGGSYEQYF. CDR3 in DNA: TGTGCCAGCAGTTTAGTAGCGGGGGGTTCCTACGAGCAGTACTTC.

Only one count was recorded for this clone. V usage is TRBV19 and J usage is TRBJ2-2; the match to TRBD2 covers 12 bases. After removal of 7 bases from V and 6 bases from J, the junction contained 3 bases not matched to a gene. This CDR3 is 14 amino acids long. Germline lookup yields CDR1 LNHDA and CDR2 SQIVND (reference sequence). The DNA of the CDR3 is TGTGCCAGTACCCTAGCGGGAGGGGCCGGGGAGCTGTTTTTT. This encodes CASTLAGGAGELFF. Together with reference TRBV19 and TRBJ2-2, the CDR3 gives the full variable domain: DGGITQSPKYLFRKEGQNVTLSCEQNLNHDAMYWYRQDPGQGLRLIYYSQIVNDFQKGDIAEGYSVSREKKESFPLTVTSAQKNPTAFYLCASTLAGGAGELFFGEGSRLTVL.